Listed below are T cell receptor beta chains from one sample, sequenced in a study of blood T cell repertoires in COVID-19. The method was immunoSEQ multiplex PCR; TCRdb's version includes in-frame clones alone and lacks a portion of them. The sample comprises 100,000 to 150,000 clones, 70% to 85% of which are singletons, and over 15% rests with the top ten. Sequencing input: peripheral blood. These receptors were collected from a woman in her forties or fifties with acute or convalescent COVID-19. The CDR3 runs from the conserved cysteine through the conserved F or W. Fields, in order: V gene, D gene, J gene, clone size, CDR3 DNA, CDR3 protein. D genes are given only for firm matches. Part of the rows lack a size; the others show once, few, many or a class for expanded clones.

v_gene: TRBV29-1; d_gene: NA; j_gene: TRBJ1-1; abundance: once; CDR3nt: TGCAGCGTGTACCTAATGGCTAGTGAAGCTTTCTTT; CDR3aa: CSVYLMASEAFF
v_gene: TRBV5-1; d_gene: TRBD2; j_gene: TRBJ2-1; abundance: NA; CDR3nt: TGCGCCAGCAGCGCGGGGGGGGCTTACTACAATGAGCAGTTCTTC; CDR3aa: CASSAGGAYYNEQFF
v_gene: TRBV4-1; d_gene: TRBD2; j_gene: TRBJ2-7; abundance: NA; CDR3nt: TGCGCCAGCAGCCAAGATTTCTCGGGGGGGCCAGCTTTGACTTACGAGCAGTACTTC; CDR3aa: CASSQDFSGGPALTYEQYF
v_gene: TRBV7-9; d_gene: NA; j_gene: TRBJ1-6; abundance: once; CDR3nt: TGTGCCAGCAGCTTAGACTCCCTGATAATGATGTCACCCCTCCACTTT; CDR3aa: CASSLDSLIMMSPLHF
v_gene: TRBV5-8; d_gene: NA; j_gene: TRBJ1-6; abundance: NA; CDR3nt: TGTGCCAGCAGCTTGGCGGGGGATTCACCCCTCCACTTT; CDR3aa: CASSLAGDSPLHF
v_gene: TRBV11-2; d_gene: NA; j_gene: TRBJ1-5; abundance: NA; CDR3nt: TGTGCCAGCAGTCGGTATAGCAATCAGCCCCAGCATTTT; CDR3aa: CASSRYSNQPQHF
v_gene: TRBV19; d_gene: TRBD2; j_gene: TRBJ2-7; abundance: once; CDR3nt: TGTGCCAGTAGTCCAAAGAGCGGGGGTTCCTACGAGCAGTACTTC; CDR3aa: CASSPKSGGSYEQYF
v_gene: TRBV15; d_gene: NA; j_gene: TRBJ2-7; abundance: NA; CDR3nt: TGTGCCACCAGTCACATTTCCTACGAGCAGTACTTC; CDR3aa: CATSHISYEQYF
v_gene: TRBV5-5; d_gene: TRBD2; j_gene: TRBJ2-3; abundance: NA; CDR3nt: TGTGCCAGCAGCTTGGAGGCTAGCGGGGGGATCACAGATACGCAGTATTTT; CDR3aa: CASSLEASGGITDTQYF
v_gene: TRBV5-1; d_gene: NA; j_gene: TRBJ1-4; abundance: NA; CDR3nt: TGCGCCAGCAGCCCGGAGGCAGGAGGCAATAATGAAAAACTGTTTTTT; CDR3aa: CASSPEAGGNNEKLFF
v_gene: TRBV2; d_gene: TRBD1; j_gene: TRBJ2-5; abundance: NA; CDR3nt: TGTGCCAGCAGTAATGCCCGGACAGGGGCGACCCAGTACTTC; CDR3aa: CASSNARTGATQYF
v_gene: TRBV5-1; d_gene: TRBD2; j_gene: TRBJ2-3; abundance: NA; CDR3nt: TGCGCCACCGGGACTAGCGGGGTGTCAGATACGCAGTATTTT; CDR3aa: CATGTSGVSDTQYF
v_gene: TRBV11-3; d_gene: TRBD2; j_gene: TRBJ2-2; abundance: NA; CDR3nt: TGTGCCAGCAGCTTAGGGGGGAGGGGTGCCGGGGAGCTGTTTTTT; CDR3aa: CASSLGGRGAGELFF
v_gene: TRBV9; d_gene: NA; j_gene: TRBJ2-3; abundance: few; CDR3nt: TGTGCCAGCAGCGTAACAGGGACAGATACGCAGTATTTT; CDR3aa: CASSVTGTDTQYF
v_gene: TRBV6-2/TRBV6-3; d_gene: NA; j_gene: TRBJ1-6; abundance: NA; CDR3nt: TGTGCCAGCAGTTGGCAGGGCAGGATTCCACCCCTCCACTTT; CDR3aa: CASSWQGRIPPLHF
v_gene: TRBV5-4; d_gene: TRBD2; j_gene: TRBJ2-7; abundance: NA; CDR3nt: TGTGCCAGCAGCGCCGGGACCTCTCGGGGGGACGAGCAGTACTTC; CDR3aa: CASSAGTSRGDEQYF
v_gene: TRBV25-1; d_gene: NA; j_gene: TRBJ1-2; abundance: NA; CDR3nt: TGTGCCAGCAGTGCGGGGGGTGGTGGCTACACCTTC; CDR3aa: CASSAGGGGYTF
v_gene: TRBV12-3/TRBV12-4; d_gene: NA; j_gene: TRBJ1-2; abundance: NA; CDR3nt: TGTGCCAGCAGTTTTTATCCTTATGGCTACACCTTC; CDR3aa: CASSFYPYGYTF
v_gene: TRBV6-5; d_gene: NA; j_gene: TRBJ2-2; abundance: NA; CDR3nt: TGTGCCAGCAGACCAACAGAGAACACCGGGGAGCTGTTTTTT; CDR3aa: CASRPTENTGELFF
v_gene: TRBV4-1; d_gene: TRBD1; j_gene: TRBJ1-6; abundance: NA; CDR3nt: TGCGCCAGCAGCCAAAGGACAGGGGATTCACCCCTCCACTTT; CDR3aa: CASSQRTGDSPLHF
v_gene: TRBV7-9; d_gene: NA; j_gene: TRBJ2-1; abundance: NA; CDR3nt: TGTGCCAGCAGCCTCACTAGCCCCGGGAATGAGCAGTTCTTC; CDR3aa: CASSLTSPGNEQFF
v_gene: TRBV2; d_gene: NA; j_gene: TRBJ1-5; abundance: NA; CDR3nt: TGTGCCAGCACCAGTCAACAGGGTCGCTTTCAGCCCCAGCATTTT; CDR3aa: CASTSQQGRFQPQHF
v_gene: TRBV5-1; d_gene: TRBD2; j_gene: TRBJ2-1; abundance: NA; CDR3nt: TGCGCCAGCAGATCTCTAGCGGGGCCCACCAATGAGCAGTTCTTC; CDR3aa: CASRSLAGPTNEQFF
v_gene: TRBV30; d_gene: TRBD1; j_gene: TRBJ2-7; abundance: NA; CDR3nt: TGTGCCTGGGGGACAGGGGGCGTTGGCCCCTACGAGCAGTACTTC; CDR3aa: CAWGTGGVGPYEQYF
v_gene: TRBV21-1; d_gene: NA; j_gene: TRBJ2-2; abundance: NA; CDR3nt: TGTGCCAGCAGCAAACATGGAAGGGACAGAGAGAACACCGGGGAGCTGTTTTTT; CDR3aa: CASSKHGRDRENTGELFF
v_gene: TRBV12-3/TRBV12-4; d_gene: NA; j_gene: TRBJ2-1; abundance: once; CDR3nt: TGTGCCAGCAGTTTAAATCCTCCCAATGAGCAGTTCTTC; CDR3aa: CASSLNPPNEQFF
v_gene: TRBV27; d_gene: TRBD1; j_gene: TRBJ2-7; abundance: NA; CDR3nt: TGTGCCAGCAGTCCTTACGACAGGGGGCCATACGAGCAGTACTTC; CDR3aa: CASSPYDRGPYEQYF
v_gene: TRBV18; d_gene: TRBD1; j_gene: TRBJ2-7; abundance: once; CDR3nt: TGTGCCAGCTCACCTGACCAGGGGGTCTACGAGCAGTACTTC; CDR3aa: CASSPDQGVYEQYF
v_gene: TRBV5-4; d_gene: TRBD2; j_gene: TRBJ2-3; abundance: NA; CDR3nt: TGTGCCTCCGGGGGGGCCACAGATACGCAGTATTTT; CDR3aa: CASGGATDTQYF
v_gene: TRBV5-1; d_gene: TRBD1; j_gene: TRBJ2-7; abundance: NA; CDR3nt: TGCGCCAGCAGCTCCCTAGGGGGGGACAGGGCATACTTC; CDR3aa: CASSSLGGDRAYF
v_gene: TRBV12-3/TRBV12-4; d_gene: NA; j_gene: TRBJ1-1; abundance: once; CDR3nt: TGTGCCAGCAGCCTAGGTGTCACTGAAGCTTTCTTT; CDR3aa: CASSLGVTEAFF